Below are 15 T cell receptor beta chains sequenced from a single sample in a study of cytomegalovirus exposure and HLA in healthy donors. The primer mix had 60 Vbeta and 13 Jbeta primers. Assay used: immunoSEQ multiplex PCR; TCRdb lists only in-frame clones, some missing. The profile covers about 97,000 clones, with approximately 77% appearing a single time and 8.5% to 10% taken by the ten largest. Material for sequencing was PBMCs. These TCRs come from a male donor in good health and CMV-seropositive.

Comment on this clone: One junction end disagrees with the germline gene, perhaps due to a read error. This sequence joins TRBV4-3 and TRBJ2-4; the D gene is possibly TRBD1 (7 bases). The CDR3 loop spans 13 amino acids. Germline CDR1 is LGHNA and CDR2 is YSLEER. The CDR3 nucleotides are TGCGCCAGCTCTCCTCAGGGGGGAAACAGTCAGTACTTC. Translating gives CASSPQGGNSQYF.

This sequence joins TRBV19 and TRBJ1-1; unclear D gene. Germline lookup yields CDR1 LNHDA and CDR2 SQIVND (reference sequence). The CDR3 is 15 residues long. V was trimmed by 3 bases and J by 0 bases, leaving 11 bases between them. In nucleotides, the CDR3 is TGTGCCAGTAGTATGGTTGGACTGTTGAACACTGAAGCTTTCTTT. Protein: CASSMVGLLNTEAFF.

V usage is TRBV4-3 and J usage is TRBJ2-2; D is unclear. V lost 6 bases to trimming and J lost 6 bases, with 14 bases between them. CDR1 and CDR2 from the germline V gene are LGHNA and YSLEER. This CDR3 is built from 14 residues. The CDR3 sequence is CASSSERWAGELFF. CDR3 nucleotide sequence: TGCGCCAGCAGTTCCGAGAGGTGGGCCGGGGAGCTGTTTTTT.

The chain links TRBV19 to TRBJ2-1; tentatively, D is TRBD1 (8 bases). Germline V gene sequence: CDR1 LNHDA, CDR2 SQIVND (reference sequence). The CDR3 spans 17 residues. Trimming stripped 10 bases from V and 7 bases from J, with 29 bases between. As DNA, the CDR3 is TGTGCCACCCGACAGGGGACGGGCGCGGGAGTTGTAAATGAGCAGTTCTTC. It translates to CATRQGTGAGVVNEQFF.

This clone has only a few counts. The same CDR3 is also encoded by other DNA sequences in this sample. The genes are TRBV18 and TRBJ1-1; D possibly corresponds to TRBD1 (6 bases). Deletions cut 0 bases from V and 5 bases from J, with 13 bases between. Germline CDR1 is KGHSH and CDR2 is LQKENI. This CDR3 contains 15 residues. The CDR3 protein is CASSPPSQGSTEAFF. The CDR3 DNA follows: TGTGCCAGCTCACCACCATCCCAGGGGAGTACTGAAGCTTTCTTT.

The chain recombines TRBV7-2 with TRBJ2-1; TRBD1 aligns across 9 bases. Germline values: CDR1 SGHTA, CDR2 FQGNSA. The V gene end was trimmed by 6 bases and the J gene end by 15 bases; junction bases not matched to a gene: 12. The CDR3 is made up of 13 amino acids. The CDR3 here is CASSPGQGLRLFF. In DNA, the CDR3 is TGTGCCAGCAGTCCGGGACAGGGACTCCGACTGTTCTTC. The full variable domain, its missing parts supplied by reference TRBV7-2 and TRBJ2-1, is GAGVSQSPSNKVTEKGKDVELRCDPISGHTALYWYRQSLGQGLEFLIYFQGNSAPDKSGLPSDRFSAERTGGSVSTLTIQRTQQEDSAVYLCASSPGQGLRLFFGPGTRLTVL.

This clone was recorded a few times. The CDR3 nucleotides are TGTGCCAGCAGTTCGCTCGTGGACAGGTCCTACGAGCAGTACTTC. It is translated as CASSSLVDRSYEQYF. The V gene is TRBV11-2, the J gene TRBJ2-7; 7 bases line up with TRBD1. The germline V gene encodes CDR1 SGHAT and CDR2 FQNNGV. J gave up 1 base and V 6 bases, and 9 bases lay outside the gene matches. The CDR3 is 15 amino acids.

To note about this clone: One end of the junction varies from germline; a read error may be responsible. In DNA form, the CDR3 reads TGTGCCAGCAGCTTAGACTCTGGGGCCAACGGCCTGACTTTC. Translated, it gives CASSLDSGANGLTF. The V call is TRBV5-4, the J call TRBJ2-6, with a tentative D call TRBD1 (5 bases). Per germline, CDR1 SGHNT and CDR2 YYREEE (reference sequence). The CDR3 runs 14 residues.

CDR3 loop: CASSRYRGYTDTQYF. The CDR3 DNA sequence: TGTGCCAGCAGCCGATACAGGGGTTACACAGATACGCAGTATTTT. The rearrangement joins TRBV7-8 to TRBJ2-3, with 7 bases aligning to TRBD1. Trimming took 5 bases from V and 2 from J; bases not matched to a gene: 7. Looked up from germline, CDR1 is SGHVS and CDR2 is FQNEAQ. The CDR3 runs to 15 residues.

J is TRBJ2-7 and V is TRBV2; D gene ambiguous. V lost 6 bases to trimming and J lost 2 bases, with 5 bases between them. The CDR3 sequence is 11 residues long. Germline V gives CDR1 SNHLY, CDR2 FYNNEI. Here the CDR3 reads CASSGAYEQYF. As DNA, the CDR3 is TGTGCCAGCAGCGGAGCCTACGAGCAGTACTTC.

The chain links TRBV15 to TRBJ2-7, with D perhaps TRBD2 (5 bases). The germline gives CDR1 LNHNV, CDR2 YYDKDF (reference sequence). The CDR3 is 15 residues long. Deletions cut 0 bases from V and 7 bases from J, with 16 bases between. This CDR3 is CATSRDRAGTGEQYF. Written as DNA, the CDR3 is TGTGCCACCAGCAGAGATAGGGCTGGCACGGGGGAGCAGTACTTC.

This chain links TRBV10-3 with TRBJ2-1; 8 nucleotides agree with TRBD2. The CDR3 is 12 residues long. V lost 6 bases and J lost 8; bases outside the gene matches: 3. CDR1 and CDR2 from the germline V gene are ENHRY and SYGVKD. The CDR3 region has the DNA TGTGCCATCAGCGGACTAGCCTATGAGCAGTTCTTC. Its protein product is CAISGLAYEQFF.

The chain couples TRBV6-1 to TRBJ2-5; TRBD2 agrees at 13 bases. From germline, CDR1 is MNHNS and CDR2 SASEGT. CDR3 length: 14 amino acids. The trim removed 7 bases at V and 2 bases at J, leaving 1 base unmatched. The CDR3 reads CASKGLAGQETQYF. DNA for the CDR3: TGTGCCAGCAAGGGACTAGCGGGACAAGAGACCCAGTACTTC.

V gene TRBV7-9 combines with J gene TRBJ1-2; perhaps TRBD1 as D (5 bases). Germline V gives CDR1 SEHNR, CDR2 FQNEAQ (reference sequence). This CDR3 comprises 12 residues. V lost 1 base, J lost 6 bases, and 6 bases lay in between. The CDR3 protein is CASSLGTNGYTF. The CDR3 bases are TGTGCCAGCAGCTTAGGGACAAATGGCTACACCTTC.

Worth noting for this clone: One end of the junction varies from germline; a read error may be responsible. V and J are TRBV7-9 and TRBJ2-7, with TRBD2 identical over 8 bases. Germline assignment: CDR1 SEHNR and CDR2 FQNEAQ (reference sequence). This CDR3 is built from 16 residues. The CDR3 is CSSSLPPGGSSYEQYF. CDR3 bases: TGTTCCAGCAGCTTACCACCGGGAGGGAGCTCCTACGAGCAGTACTTC.